The TCR beta chain described here comes from a study of T cell responses to AZD1222 COVID-19 vaccine. For the study at large: Some second doses came at about 4 weeks and others at about 12 weeks; these were pooled. General study points: Clonal diversity was possibly underestimated, and white British individuals and females predominated among donors.

Germline V gives CDR1 LGHDT, CDR2 YNNKEL (reference sequence). The V and J ends lost 4 bases and 5 bases, in that order; junction bases with no gene match: 7. The CDR3 totals 15 residues. The protocol was immunoSEQ multiplex PCR, while the TCRdb copy is restricted to in-frame clones and leaves out a portion. The sample records roughly 100,000 clones, over 75% being singletons. Comment on this clone: The antigen remains undetermined.

Source: peripheral blood, taken on day 0 of AZD1222 vaccination. This receptor was obtained from an adult in good health. The genes are TRBV3-1 (or the pseudogene TRBV3-2) and TRBJ1-5; 8 positions match TRBD1. The CDR3 loop is CASSPGTGSHQPQHF. As DNA, the CDR3 is TGTGCCAGCAGCCCCGGGACAGGTAGTCATCAGCCCCAGCATTTT.